What follows are 31 T cell receptor beta chains derived from one specimen sequenced in a study of T cell changes during pregnancy in multiple sclerosis. Generated by immunoSEQ multiplex PCR, the TCRdb table keeps only in-frame clones and is missing some. Of 95,000 to 100,000 clones in the sample, about 91% were seen once. Source: peripheral blood, taken in the second trimester of pregnancy. Receptors were obtained from a female donor with multiple sclerosis, enrolled in a pregnancy study.

This clone has only a few counts. This rearrangement joins TRBV5-4 to TRBJ2-1; 12 bases fit TRBD2. With V trimmed by 7 bases and J by 6 bases, 5 bases remained unmatched. Per the germline V gene, CDR1 is SGHNT and CDR2 is YYREEE (reference sequence). CDR3 length: 14 amino acids. Here the CDR3 reads CASAASGRANEQFF. The CDR3, as DNA: TGTGCCAGCGCGGCTAGCGGGAGGGCCAATGAGCAGTTCTTC.

The chain carries TRBV27 and TRBJ2-3; D might be TRBD2 (6 bases). V dropped 3 bases and J dropped 8 bases, with 24 bases sitting between them. CDR1 is MNHEY and CDR2 is SMNVEV in the germline V gene (reference sequence). This CDR3 has 17 residues. In DNA form, the CDR3 reads TGTGCCAGCAGTTTTTCCGAACTAGCCACGGGGCCCGTTACGCAGTATTTT. Amino acid sequence: CASSFSELATGPVTQYF.

The chain is built from TRBV6-1 and TRBJ2-7, with 10 bases matching TRBD1. From germline, CDR1 is MNHNS and CDR2 SASEGT. With 4 bases clipped from V and 1 base from J, the junction kept 4 bases outside the gene matches. This CDR3 contains 15 residues. The CDR3 DNA reads TGTGCCAGCAGTGTTGGACAGGGGGTATCCTACGAGCAGTACTTC. This translates into CASSVGQGVSYEQYF.

The chain combines TRBV5-1 with TRBJ2-4, with 7 positions matching TRBD1. This CDR3 comprises 14 residues. CDR1 and CDR2 from the germline V gene are SGHRS and YFSETQ. V lost 3 bases, J lost 8 bases, and 8 bases stayed unmatched. The CDR3 region has the DNA TGCGCCAGCAGCTCGGTTACAGGGGTGGACATTCAGTACTTC. Protein sequence: CASSSVTGVDIQYF.

The chain combines TRBV5-1 with TRBJ2-5; tentative D call: TRBD2 (6 bases). V lost 1 base to trimming and J lost 5 bases, with 12 bases between them. This CDR3 region has 14 residues. CDR1 is SGHRS, CDR2 YFSETQ, per germline. In DNA form, the CDR3 reads TGCGCCAGCAGCTTGACTACTAGCCGGGAGACCCAGTACTTC. As protein: CASSLTTSRETQYF.

The table lists this clone with a few counts. This chain links TRBV16 with TRBJ1-1, with 9 bases matching TRBD1. The CDR3 is made up of 14 amino acids. V was clipped by 4 bases and J by 9 bases; unmatched bases: 9. Germline assignment: CDR1 KGHSY and CDR2 FQNENV. CDR3 amino acids: CASSPRQGGVKAFF. In nucleotides, the CDR3 is TGTGCCAGCAGCCCGCGACAGGGGGGGGTAAAAGCTTTCTTT.

The chain links TRBV9 to TRBJ2-1, with 7 bases that match TRBD1. CDR1 and CDR2 (germline): SGDLS, YYNGEE. This CDR3 contains 15 residues. Trimming took 4 bases from V and 6 from J; bases not matched to a gene: 10. For the CDR3, the DNA is TGTGCCAGCAGCCCTACCTGGAACAGGGGCAATGAGCAGTTCTTC. It translates to CASSPTWNRGNEQFF.

V and J are TRBV19 and TRBJ2-1; TRBD2 matches at 8 bases. Germline loops: CDR1 LNHDA, CDR2 SQIVND (reference sequence). The J segment lost 6 bases and the V segment lost 9 bases, leaving 16 bases of the junction unmatched. This CDR3 has 16 residues. CDR3 nucleotides: TGTGCCAGCAGACCAGCGGGAGCCATGGGGGGCAATGAGCAGTTCTTC. It encodes CASRPAGAMGGNEQFF.

This chain uses TRBV27 with TRBJ1-1, with TRBD1 as a possible D gene (6 bases). From germline, CDR1 is MNHEY and CDR2 SMNVEV (reference sequence). Trimming took 4 bases from V and 0 from J, leaving 12 bases between them. This CDR3 contains 15 residues. The CDR3 coding sequence is TGTGCCAGCAGTTCCTTGGACAGACTGAACACTGAAGCTTTCTTT. Protein product: CASSSLDRLNTEAFF.

The gene calls are TRBV4-1 and TRBJ2-1; D is perhaps TRBD2 (6 bases). The CDR3 loop spans 14 amino acids. V lost 3 bases to trimming and J lost 4 bases, with 10 bases between them. Germline loops: CDR1 MGHRA, CDR2 YSYEKL. The CDR3, as DNA: TGCGCCAGCAGCCACCCCCGGGGGTACAATGAGCAGTTCTTC. As protein: CASSHPRGYNEQFF.

The chain links TRBV18 to TRBJ2-1; 9 bases map to TRBD2. Trimming took 3 bases from V and 8 from J; bases not matched to a gene: 8. Germline V lookup: CDR1 KGHSH, CDR2 LQKENI. The CDR3 totals 15 residues. The CDR3 sequence: CASSPLAGVGDEQFF. CDR3 DNA: TGTGCCAGCTCACCTTTAGCGGGAGTGGGCGATGAGCAGTTCTTC.

The gene calls are TRBV6-6 and TRBJ2-1; D possibly corresponds to TRBD1 (6 bases). The germline gives CDR1 MNHNY, CDR2 SVGAGI (reference sequence). Deletions cut 6 bases from V and 7 bases from J, with 19 bases between. This CDR3 contains 15 residues. DNA of the CDR3: TGTGCCAGCAGGCAAGGTTTTGCAGGGGAAAATGAGCAGTTCTTC. Amino acid sequence: CASRQGFAGENEQFF.

The chain is built from TRBV29-1 and TRBJ1-3; possibly TRBD1 for D (5 bases). Germline-derived CDR1 and CDR2 are SQVTM and ANQGSEA. CDR3 length: 14 residues. With 5 bases removed from V and 2 bases from J, the gap between germline ends came to 13 bases. The CDR3 nucleotides are TGCAGCGTTTGGTCTGGGGGGACTGGAAACACCATATATTTT. As protein: CSVWSGGTGNTIYF.

The V gene is TRBV19, the J gene TRBJ1-5; 7 bases agree with TRBD1. CDR3 size: 14 residues. Trimming cost V 8 bases and J 4 bases; bases outside gene matches: 8. CDR1 is LNHDA, CDR2 SQIVND, per germline (reference sequence). Here the CDR3 reads CASQTGTPNQPQHF. In DNA form, the CDR3 reads TGTGCCAGTCAGACAGGGACACCTAATCAGCCCCAGCATTTT. The complete variable domain, with remaining parts taken from reference TRBV19 and TRBJ1-5, reads DGGITQSPKYLFRKEGQNVTLSCEQNLNHDAMYWYRQDPGQGLRLIYYSQIVNDFQKGDIAEGYSVSREKKESFPLTVTSAQKNPTAFYLCASQTGTPNQPQHFGDGTRLSIL.

The chain joins TRBV6-5 to TRBJ2-1; maybe TRBD2 (5 bases). The length of the CDR3 is 12 residues. Between the trimmed V and J ends, which lost 6 bases and 12 bases, there was a span of 15 bases. Germline CDR1 and CDR2: MNHEY and SVGAGI. This chain's CDR3 is CASRSPGGRQFF. CDR3 DNA sequence: TGTGCCAGCAGAAGCCCTGGAGGTCGGCAGTTCTTC.

CDR3 nucleotides: TGCAGTGCAAAACTAGGAGAGCAGTACTTC. Protein: CSAKLGEQYF. The V call is TRBV20-1, the J call TRBJ2-7, with D possibly matching TRBD2 (5 bases). The CDR3 covers 10 residues. Trimming took 6 bases from V and 7 from J, leaving 10 bases between them. The germline V gene encodes CDR1 DFQATT and CDR2 SNEGSKA (reference sequence).

The V gene is TRBV19, the J gene TRBJ2-5; possibly TRBD2 for D (5 bases). The germline CDR1 and CDR2 sequences are LNHDA and SQIVND (reference sequence). V was cut by 3 bases and J by 5 bases, with 13 bases left in between. This CDR3 has 14 amino acids. The CDR3 region has the DNA TGTGCCAGTAGTATTACGGGAAGTTCTGAGACCCAGTACTTC. Its translation: CASSITGSSETQYF.

Here the CDR3 reads CASRPPGQGYEQYF. The CDR3 DNA reads TGTGCCAGCAGGCCCCCGGGACAGGGGTACGAGCAGTACTTC. The chain has TRBV6-6 and TRBJ2-7; 10 nucleotides line up with TRBD1. V was pared by 6 bases and J by 4 bases, with 6 bases of the junction left unmatched. This CDR3 is built from 14 residues. Germline values: CDR1 MNHNY, CDR2 SVGAGI (reference sequence).

The rearrangement links TRBV4-1 to TRBJ1-1; TRBD1 might be the D (6 bases). This CDR3 contains 15 residues. The V gene lost 2 bases and the J gene lost 4 bases, with 14 bases spanning the gap. Germline loops: CDR1 MGHRA, CDR2 YSYEKL. CDR3 nucleotide sequence: TGCGCCAGCAGCCAATCGGTTTTACAGGGCACTGAAGCTTTCTTT. It is translated as CASSQSVLQGTEAFF.

V is TRBV19 and J is TRBJ1-3; D is unresolved. The CDR3 contains 12 residues. The germline V gene has CDR1 LNHDA and CDR2 SQIVND (reference sequence). Trimming removed 3 bases from V and 4 bases from J, with 4 bases in between. The CDR3 spells CASSMRGNTIYF. In DNA, the CDR3 is TGTGCCAGTAGTATGCGAGGAAACACCATATATTTT.

The chain couples TRBV6-4 to TRBJ1-1; no definite D call. This CDR3 spans 13 amino acids. V lost 6 bases to trimming and J lost 0 bases, with 8 bases between them. From germline, CDR1 is MRHNA and CDR2 SNTAGT. Here the CDR3 reads CASSASMNTEAFF. CDR3 DNA: TGTGCCAGCAGCGCGAGTATGAACACTGAAGCTTTCTTT.

The chain is built from TRBV5-4 and TRBJ2-5; 8 bases are shared with TRBD2. In germline, CDR1 is SGHNT, CDR2 YYREEE (reference sequence). With V trimmed by 4 bases and J by 4 bases, 6 bases remained unmatched. There are 14 residues in the CDR3. CDR3 amino acids: CASSPGGAGETQYF. The CDR3 nucleotides are TGTGCCAGCAGCCCGGGGGGGGCCGGAGAGACCCAGTACTTC.

This clone turned up a few times. The chain is built from TRBV6-1 and TRBJ1-2; tentative D call: TRBD1 (5 bases). Germline lookup yields CDR1 MNHNS and CDR2 SASEGT. The ends were cut back, 5 bases at V and 3 bases at J, with 13 bases in the middle. This CDR3 contains 14 residues. The DNA for the CDR3 is TGTGCCAGCAGTTCTACAGGATTGGACTATGGCTACACCTTC. This gives the protein CASSSTGLDYGYTF.

J is TRBJ1-2 and V is TRBV19; 9 bases are shared with TRBD1. V was pared by 5 bases and J by 1 base, with 8 bases of the junction left unmatched. This CDR3 has 16 residues. Germline V lookup: CDR1 LNHDA, CDR2 SQIVND (reference sequence). CDR3 nucleotides: TGTGCCAGTAGTTTAACCGGGACAGGGATTAACTATGGCTACACCTTC. This sequence encodes CASSLTGTGINYGYTF.

The chain combines TRBV11-3 with TRBJ1-1; a weak D match, TRBD1 (5 bases). Trimming pared 1 base from V and 1 base from J, leaving 7 bases between. The CDR3 loop spans 14 amino acids. In germline, CDR1 is SGHNT, CDR2 YENEEA. CDR3 sequence: CASSLGTGNTEAFF. CDR3 nucleotides: TGTGCCAGCAGCTTAGGAACAGGGAACACTGAAGCTTTCTTT.

CDR3 coding DNA: TGTGCCAGCAGCCCTGGACAGAAAGATCAGCCCCAGCATTTT. Its protein is CASSPGQKDQPQHF. The chain recombines TRBV5-8 with TRBJ1-5; D may be TRBD1 (6 bases). Germline-derived CDR1 and CDR2 are SGHTS and YDEGEE. V was shortened by 4 bases and J by 5 bases, with 13 bases between the two germline ends. CDR3 length equals 14 residues.

The V and J genes are TRBV10-1 and TRBJ2-1; D might be TRBD2 (8 bases). This CDR3 has 15 residues. V was trimmed by 8 bases and J by 7 bases, leaving 21 bases between them. Germline-derived CDR1 and CDR2 are WNHNN and SYGVQD (reference sequence). CDR3 protein: CASQGGAGEWNEQFF. The CDR3, as DNA: TGCGCCAGCCAGGGGGGAGCGGGAGAATGGAATGAGCAGTTCTTC.

The rearrangement uses TRBV5-4 and TRBJ2-3; TRBD2 aligns across 7 bases. The CDR3 runs 17 residues. V lost 3 bases and J lost 2; bases outside the gene matches: 12. Germline-derived CDR1 and CDR2 are SGHNT and YYREEE (reference sequence). CDR3: CASSSAMVGGFTDTQYF. The CDR3 nucleotides read TGTGCCAGCAGCTCTGCAATGGTGGGAGGGTTCACAGATACGCAGTATTTT.

This chain links TRBV4-2 with TRBJ2-7, with 8 positions matching TRBD2. The V gene end was trimmed by 0 bases and the J gene end by 6 bases; junction bases not matched to a gene: 7. Germline CDR1 and CDR2: LGHNA and YNFKEQ. This CDR3 has 15 amino acids. The CDR3 spells CASSQEPSGRTEQYF. The CDR3, as DNA: TGTGCCAGCAGCCAAGAGCCCAGCGGGAGAACCGAGCAGTACTTC.

The chain couples TRBV28 to TRBJ1-1; D may be TRBD1 (5 bases). CDR1 is MDHEN and CDR2 is SYDVKM in the germline V gene. The CDR3 has 12 amino acids. The V and J ends lost 6 bases and 8 bases respectively, with 13 bases between them. CDR3 DNA: TGTGCCAGCAGGAGGCGACCAGGGGAAGCTTTCTTT. Translation gives CASRRRPGEAFF.

This chain uses TRBV28 with TRBJ1-5; TRBD1 matches at 8 bases. Germline lookup yields CDR1 MDHEN and CDR2 SYDVKM. The CDR3 extends over 14 amino acids. J lost 4 bases, V lost 8 bases, and 7 bases had no gene match. CDR3 DNA sequence: TGTGCCAGCGGCCGGACAGGGCGAAATCAGCCCCAGCATTTT. The encoded protein is CASGRTGRNQPQHF.